One sample yielded the 15 T cell receptor beta chains listed below, sequenced in a study of cytomegalovirus exposure and HLA in healthy donors. Profiled with immunoSEQ multiplex PCR; TCRdb holds only in-frame clones, not every one. The sample contains hundreds of thousands of clones, approximately 86% of which appear only once. The sample was PBMCs. The receptor source for this set is a woman younger than 45 in good health and CMV-seropositive.

This chain joins TRBV10-3 and TRBJ1-1, with D tentatively TRBD1 (6 bases). From germline, CDR1 is ENHRY and CDR2 SYGVKD. Trimming pared 6 bases from V and 3 bases from J, leaving 11 bases between. This CDR3 comprises 13 residues. In DNA, the CDR3 is TGTGCCATCAGCACAGGGTTGGACACTGAAGCTTTCTTT. This gives the protein CAISTGLDTEAFF.

The count of this clone is one. The chain joins TRBV27 to TRBJ2-1; possibly TRBD1 for D (5 bases). The CDR3 is 16 residues long. V lost 2 bases and J lost 15, with 26 bases in between. Germline assignment: CDR1 MNHEY and CDR2 SMNVEV (reference sequence). The CDR3 nucleotides read TGTGCCAGCAGTTTAACGGCAGGGCCTCGTCCCCTGAAGACGTTCTTC. Amino acid sequence: CASSLTAGPRPLKTFF.

This chain uses TRBV28 with TRBJ2-4, with D uncertain. The CDR3 is made up of 15 amino acids. The V gene's germline CDR1 is MDHEN and CDR2 SYDVKM. The ends were cut back, 2 bases at V and 3 bases at J, with 11 bases in the middle. CDR3 in DNA: TGTGCCAGCAGTTTAATAACGCGAGACAAAAACATTCAGTACTTC. Protein sequence: CASSLITRDKNIQYF.

The rearrangement links TRBV5-6 to TRBJ2-7, with a tentative D call TRBD1 (5 bases). CDR3 size: 14 residues. Per the germline V gene, CDR1 is SGHDT and CDR2 is YYEEEE. Trimming took off 0 bases at V and 2 bases at J, with 9 bases between the two ends. CDR3 sequence: CASSLGQKPYEQYF. CDR3 bases: TGTGCCAGCAGCTTGGGACAGAAGCCCTACGAGCAGTACTTC.

A single count supports this clone. This chain connects TRBV6-5 to TRBJ1-2, with D possibly TRBD1 on 6 matching bases. The CDR3 is made up of 14 amino acids. Per the germline V gene, CDR1 is MNHEY and CDR2 is SVGAGI. V was shortened by 5 bases and J by 4 bases, with 14 bases between the two germline ends. CDR3 DNA sequence: TGTGCCAGCAGTCTACAAGACAGGTTCTATGGCTACACCTTC. It translates to CASSLQDRFYGYTF.

This clone was seen just once. The V and J genes are TRBV19 and TRBJ2-3, with TRBD1 matching 10 bases. V was clipped by 5 bases and J by 2 bases; unmatched bases: 13. Germline assignment: CDR1 LNHDA and CDR2 SQIVND (reference sequence). The CDR3 length is 18 residues. CDR3: CASSLSPGQGLFTDTQYF. The CDR3 coding sequence is TGTGCCAGTAGTCTCTCCCCGGGACAGGGGCTATTCACAGATACGCAGTATTTT.

This chain uses TRBV12-5 with TRBJ2-1; D is ambiguous. Germline values: CDR1 LGHNT, CDR2 FRNRAP. The CDR3 consists of 14 residues. Trimming shortened V by 0 bases and J by 4 bases, and 7 bases separated the two germline ends. The CDR3 loop is CASGLVPGYNEQFF. The DNA for the CDR3 is TGTGCTAGTGGTTTGGTACCAGGATACAATGAGCAGTTCTTC.

This rearrangement joins TRBV5-4 to TRBJ2-7, with 10 positions matching TRBD2. J was trimmed by 5 bases and V by 0 bases; bases with no gene match: 5. This CDR3 has 15 residues. CDR1 and CDR2 from the germline V gene are SGHNT and YYREEE (reference sequence). The CDR3 nucleotides are TGTGCCAGCAGCTTGGAACTAGCGGGACTCCACGAGCAGTACTTC. Its protein is CASSLELAGLHEQYF. Complete variable domain (other parts from reference TRBV5-4 and TRBJ2-7): ETGVTQSPTHLIKTRGQQVTLRCSSQSGHNTVSWYQQALGQGPQFIFQYYREEENGRGNFPPRFSGLQFPNYSSELNVNALELDDSALYLCASSLELAGLHEQYFGPGTRLTVT.

The CDR3, as DNA: TGCGCCAGCAGCTTGGGGCTAGCGGGAGGCCGCTTTGAGAGCACAGATACGCAGTATTTT. Protein sequence: CASSLGLAGGRFESTDTQYF. The chain combines TRBV5-1 with TRBJ2-3; 11 nucleotides line up with TRBD2. V gave up 0 bases and J gave up 0 bases; unmatched junction bases: 12. Germline CDR1 and CDR2: SGHRS and YFSETQ. The length of the CDR3 is 20 residues. Filled out from reference TRBV5-1 and TRBJ2-3, the complete variable domain reads KAGVTQTPRYLIKTRGQQVTLSCSPISGHRSVSWYQQTPGQGLQFLFEYFSETQRNKGNFPGRFSGRQFSNSRSEMNVSTLELGDSALYLCASSLGLAGGRFESTDTQYFGPGTRLTVL.

The rearrangement joins TRBV19 to TRBJ1-2; possible D gene TRBD1, 5 bases. Per germline, CDR1 LNHDA and CDR2 SQIVND (reference sequence). The CDR3 is 17 amino acids. The V gene lost 1 base and the J gene lost 4 bases, with 19 bases spanning the gap. CDR3 residues: CASSIVPGGVAFYGYTF. The CDR3 bases are TGTGCCAGTAGTATAGTTCCGGGAGGGGTTGCATTCTATGGCTACACCTTC.

The rearrangement links TRBV29-1 to TRBJ1-4; 7 bases are a match to TRBD1. From germline, CDR1 is SQVTM and CDR2 ANQGSEA. V gave up 7 bases and J gave up 5 bases; unmatched junction bases: 4. There are 12 residues in the CDR3. CDR3 sequence (DNA): TGCAGCGGACAGGGCGAAAATGAAAAACTGTTTTTT. This encodes CSGQGENEKLFF.

The rearrangement joins TRBV5-5 to TRBJ2-7; D might be TRBD1 (5 bases). Trimming pared 4 bases from V and 4 bases from J, leaving 9 bases between. Germline V CDR1 and CDR2: SGHKS, YYEKEE (reference sequence). The CDR3 consists of 12 residues. The CDR3: CASSEGVYEQYF. Here the CDR3 DNA reads TGTGCCAGCAGCGAAGGGGTTTACGAGCAGTACTTC.

The chain combines TRBV5-4 with TRBJ1-1, with D possibly TRBD1 on 6 matching bases. The ends were cut back, 2 bases at V and 0 bases at J, with 11 bases in the middle. CDR1 is SGHNT, CDR2 YYREEE, per germline (reference sequence). This CDR3 comprises 15 residues. The CDR3 DNA follows: TGTGCCAGCAGCTTAGAAGGGGGATTGAACACTGAAGCTTTCTTT. Its protein product is CASSLEGGLNTEAFF.

This clone was counted many times. The chain has TRBV9 and TRBJ2-5; D is possibly TRBD1 (6 bases). The CDR3 covers 15 residues. Trimming left V 0 bases short and J 0 bases short, with 9 bases between. In germline, CDR1 is SGDLS, CDR2 YYNGEE. DNA of the CDR3: TGTGCCAGCAGCGTAGGCACAGGGAACCAAGAGACCCAGTACTTC. This sequence encodes CASSVGTGNQETQYF.

V gene TRBV9 combines with J gene TRBJ2-7; 9 bases line up with TRBD2. V was pared by 4 bases and J by 5 bases, with 7 bases of the junction left unmatched. This CDR3 contains 14 residues. The germline gives CDR1 SGDLS, CDR2 YYNGEE. CDR3 in DNA: TGTGCCAGCAGCCCTCGGGGACTAGCCCACGAGCAGTACTTC. It specifies CASSPRGLAHEQYF.